A selection of T cell receptor beta chains follows, all from one sample in a study of T-cell memory formation after mild COVID-19. MiXCR, run by TCRdb on the 5' RACE reads, gives a single entry per CDR3 protein. The sample consists of more than 100,000 distinct CDR3 sequences, roughly 6.2% of them appearing once. The sequencing sample was made of PBMCs or a T cell subset sorted from them (not recorded which). The receptors were sampled from an adult woman who had mild COVID-19 (a few samples of this study predate the infection). Cell type and time point are not known. CDR3s include the opening cysteine and the closing phenylalanine or tryptophan. A D gene is named only where the DNA matches it firmly. Rows give clone size only sometimes, using once, few, many, or a class for an expanded clone.

DNA: TGCAGTGCTAATGGTCGGGGCGGGAGGTTCTCCAATGAGCAGTTCTTC; CDR3: CSANGRGGRFSNEQFF; D: TRBD2; V: TRBV20-1; size: few; J: TRBJ2-1
DNA: TGTGCCAGCAGGGGGGACAGAATCTCCTACGAGCAGTACTTC; CDR3: CASRGDRISYEQYF; D: TRBD1; V: TRBV2; size: few; J: TRBJ2-7
DNA: TGTGCCAGCAGCCAAGAGCGGGGCAGGGAGACCCAGTACTTC; CDR3: CASSQERGRETQYF; D: .; V: TRBV14; size: .; J: TRBJ2-5
DNA: TGTGCCAGCAGCTCCAAAGGGAGGCAAGTCACAGATACGCAGTATTTT; CDR3: CASSSKGRQVTDTQYF; D: .; V: TRBV5-4; size: few; J: TRBJ2-3
DNA: TGTGCCAGCAGTCAGGGACTAGCGGGAAAAACTAGCTCCTACAATGAGCAGTTCTTC; CDR3: CASSQGLAGKTSSYNEQFF; D: TRBD2; V: TRBV6-2/TRBV6-3; size: .; J: TRBJ2-1
DNA: TGTGCCAGCAGCCCAAAAAGGCAGGGGAACGAGCAGTTCTTC; CDR3: CASSPKRQGNEQFF; D: .; V: TRBV4-2; size: many; J: TRBJ2-1
DNA: TGCAGCGCGGGGGACAGCATACATAGCAATCAGCCCCAGCATTTT; CDR3: CSAGDSIHSNQPQHF; D: TRBD1; V: TRBV29-1; size: many; J: TRBJ1-5
DNA: TGCGCCAGCAGCTTGAGGTCAGATCAAGAGACCCAGTACTTC; CDR3: CASSLRSDQETQYF; D: .; V: TRBV5-1; size: .; J: TRBJ2-5
DNA: TGCAGTGCTGGGGGGGGCGGAGGCAATCAGCCCCAGCATTTT; CDR3: CSAGGGGGNQPQHF; D: .; V: TRBV20-1; size: many; J: TRBJ1-5
DNA: TGTGCCAGCAGTCCGAGCGCCGGGACGGGATCCTACAATGAGCAGTTCTTC; CDR3: CASSPSAGTGSYNEQFF; D: .; V: TRBV7-6; size: few; J: TRBJ2-1
DNA: TGTGCCAGCTCAGAACACGCAAGCGGTAGCTCCTACGAGCAGTACTTC; CDR3: CASSEHASGSSYEQYF; D: .; V: TRBV18; size: many; J: TRBJ2-7
DNA: TGTGCCAGCACCAAAGGACAGGGGACCTATGGCTACACCTTC; CDR3: CASTKGQGTYGYTF; D: TRBD1; V: TRBV2; size: many; J: TRBJ1-2
DNA: TGTGCCAGCAGTCCAGAACAGGGATCGGTGAGAAATGAGCAGTTCTTC; CDR3: CASSPEQGSVRNEQFF; D: .; V: TRBV7-2; size: .; J: TRBJ2-1
DNA: TGTGCCAGCAGTTCGGGGGGGGGCCACCGTTACGGCAATGAGCAGTTCTTC; CDR3: CASSSGGGHRYGNEQFF; D: TRBD2; V: TRBV6-5; size: .; J: TRBJ2-1
DNA: TGTGCCAGCAGCTACTGGGGACTCAATGAAAAACTGTTTTTT; CDR3: CASSYWGLNEKLFF; D: .; V: TRBV7-9; size: .; J: TRBJ1-4
DNA: TGTGCCAGCAGTTTCCCCCCCGGGGTAGCGGGAAGCACAGATACGCAGTATTTT; CDR3: CASSFPPGVAGSTDTQYF; D: TRBD2; V: TRBV12-3/TRBV12-4; size: .; J: TRBJ2-3
DNA: TGTGCCAGCAGTTTGGGTGAAGCTTTCTTT; CDR3: CASSLGEAFF; D: .; V: TRBV12-3/TRBV12-4; size: .; J: TRBJ1-1
DNA: TGTGCCAGCAGCTTTATGGCGGGAGTGGGCACAGATACGCAGTATTTT; CDR3: CASSFMAGVGTDTQYF; D: TRBD2; V: TRBV5-6; size: .; J: TRBJ2-3
DNA: TGTGCCTGGAACCCCGCAGGGGATACGCAGTATTTT; CDR3: CAWNPAGDTQYF; D: .; V: TRBV30; size: many; J: TRBJ2-3
DNA: TGTGCCAGCACCGTACCGGGACAGGCCTACAATGAGCAGTTCTTC; CDR3: CASTVPGQAYNEQFF; D: TRBD1; V: TRBV12-3/TRBV12-4; size: few; J: TRBJ2-1
DNA: TGCGCCAGCAGCCTCCTCAAGGCGGGAGATCGAGAGACCCAGTACTTC; CDR3: CASSLLKAGDRETQYF; D: TRBD2; V: TRBV4-3; size: many; J: TRBJ2-5
DNA: TGTGCCAGTAGTATTCCCTCAGGGAGCTTCCGGGGTGAAAAACTGTTTTTT; CDR3: CASSIPSGSFRGEKLFF; D: .; V: TRBV19; size: few; J: TRBJ1-4
DNA: TGTGCCAGCAGTTTATTAAACGGGGTGGGCACTGAAGCTTTCTTT; CDR3: CASSLLNGVGTEAFF; D: .; V: TRBV28; size: .; J: TRBJ1-1
DNA: TGCAGCGTTCTGAGGTGGGGGGTAGCCTACAATGAGCAGTTCTTC; CDR3: CSVLRWGVAYNEQFF; D: .; V: TRBV29-1; size: many; J: TRBJ2-1